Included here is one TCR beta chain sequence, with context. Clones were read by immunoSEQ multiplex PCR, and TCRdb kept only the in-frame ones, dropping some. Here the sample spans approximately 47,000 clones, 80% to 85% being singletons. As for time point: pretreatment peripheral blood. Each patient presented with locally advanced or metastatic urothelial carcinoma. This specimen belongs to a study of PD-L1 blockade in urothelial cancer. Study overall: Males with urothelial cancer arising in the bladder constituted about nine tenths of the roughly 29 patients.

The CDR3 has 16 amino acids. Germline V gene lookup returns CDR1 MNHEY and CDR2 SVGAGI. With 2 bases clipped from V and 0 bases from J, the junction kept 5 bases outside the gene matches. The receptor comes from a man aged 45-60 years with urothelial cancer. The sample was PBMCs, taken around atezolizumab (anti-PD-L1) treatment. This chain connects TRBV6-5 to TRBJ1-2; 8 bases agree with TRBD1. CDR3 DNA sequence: TGTGCCAGCAGTTACGGATCAGGGGGCCCTAACTATGGCTACACCTTC. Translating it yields CASSYGSGGPNYGYTF.